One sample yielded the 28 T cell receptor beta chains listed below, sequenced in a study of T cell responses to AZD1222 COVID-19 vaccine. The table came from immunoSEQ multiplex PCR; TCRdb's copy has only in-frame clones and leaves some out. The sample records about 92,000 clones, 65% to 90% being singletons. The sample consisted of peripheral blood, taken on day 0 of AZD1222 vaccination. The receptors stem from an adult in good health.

This CDR3 reads CAWSVLAGEQYF. The DNA for the CDR3 is TGTGCCTGGAGTGTTTTAGCGGGCGAGCAGTACTTC. This chain joins TRBV30 and TRBJ2-7, with 7 bases matching TRBD2. V was pared by 0 bases and J by 6 bases, with 2 bases of the junction left unmatched. The length of the CDR3 is 12 residues. Germline loops: CDR1 GTSNPN, CDR2 SVGIG (reference sequence).

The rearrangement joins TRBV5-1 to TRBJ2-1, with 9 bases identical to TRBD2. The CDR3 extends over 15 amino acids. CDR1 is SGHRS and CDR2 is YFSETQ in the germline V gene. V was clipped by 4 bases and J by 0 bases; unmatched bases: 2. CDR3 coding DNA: TGCGCCAGCAGCACGACTAGCGGCTCCTACAATGAGCAGTTCTTC. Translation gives CASSTTSGSYNEQFF.

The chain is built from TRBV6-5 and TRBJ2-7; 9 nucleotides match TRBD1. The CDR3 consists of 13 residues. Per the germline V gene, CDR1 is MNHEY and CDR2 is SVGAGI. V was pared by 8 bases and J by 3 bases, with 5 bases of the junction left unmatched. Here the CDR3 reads CASGTGSRYEQYF. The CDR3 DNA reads TGTGCCAGCGGGACAGGGAGCCGCTACGAGCAGTACTTC.

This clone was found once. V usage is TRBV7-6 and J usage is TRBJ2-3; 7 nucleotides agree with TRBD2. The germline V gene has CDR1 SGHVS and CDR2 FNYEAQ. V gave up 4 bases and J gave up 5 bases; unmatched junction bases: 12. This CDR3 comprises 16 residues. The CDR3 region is CASSSLTSRVGDTQYF. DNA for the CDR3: TGTGCCAGCAGCTCCTTGACTAGCAGGGTAGGAGATACGCAGTATTTT. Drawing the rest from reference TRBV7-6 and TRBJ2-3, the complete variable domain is GAGVSQSPRYKVTKRGQDVALRCDPISGHVSLYWYRQALGQGPEFLTYFNYEAQQDKSGLPNDRFSAERPEGSISTLTIQRTEQRDSAMYRCASSSLTSRVGDTQYFGPGTRLTVL.

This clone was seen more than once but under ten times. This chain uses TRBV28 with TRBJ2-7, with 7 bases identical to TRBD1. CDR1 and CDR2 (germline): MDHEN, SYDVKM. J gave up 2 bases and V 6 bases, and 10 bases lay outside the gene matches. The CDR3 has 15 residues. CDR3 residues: CASRLLPGQTYEQYF. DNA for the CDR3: TGTGCCAGCAGATTACTCCCGGGACAGACCTACGAGCAGTACTTC.

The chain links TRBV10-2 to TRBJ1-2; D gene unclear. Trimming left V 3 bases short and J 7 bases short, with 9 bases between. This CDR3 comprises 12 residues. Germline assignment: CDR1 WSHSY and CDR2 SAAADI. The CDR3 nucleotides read TGCGCCAGCAGTGATCTGGGTCTTGGCTACACCTTC. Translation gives CASSDLGLGYTF.

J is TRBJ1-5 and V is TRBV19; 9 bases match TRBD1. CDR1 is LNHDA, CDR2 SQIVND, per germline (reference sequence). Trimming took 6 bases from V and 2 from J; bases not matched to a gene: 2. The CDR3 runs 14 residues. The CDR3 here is CASRTGGGNQPQHF. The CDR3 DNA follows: TGTGCCAGTAGGACAGGGGGTGGCAATCAGCCCCAGCATTTT.

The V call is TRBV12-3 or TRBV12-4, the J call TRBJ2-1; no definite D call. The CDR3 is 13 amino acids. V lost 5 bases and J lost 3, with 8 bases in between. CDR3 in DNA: TGTGCCAGCAGTCTCCTAGACTACAATGAGCAGTTCTTC. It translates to CASSLLDYNEQFF.

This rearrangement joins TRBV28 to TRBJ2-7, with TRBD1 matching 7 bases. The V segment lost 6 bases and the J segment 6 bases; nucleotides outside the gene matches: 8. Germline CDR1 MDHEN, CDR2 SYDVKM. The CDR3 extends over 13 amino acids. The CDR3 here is CASRRPTGIEQYF. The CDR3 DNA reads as TGTGCCAGCAGGCGACCGACAGGGATCGAGCAGTACTTC.

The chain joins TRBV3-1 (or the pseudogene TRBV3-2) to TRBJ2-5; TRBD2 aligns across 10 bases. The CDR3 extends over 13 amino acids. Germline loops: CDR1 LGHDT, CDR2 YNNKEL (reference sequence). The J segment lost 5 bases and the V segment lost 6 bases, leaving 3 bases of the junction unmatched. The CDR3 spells CASSPTSGETQYF. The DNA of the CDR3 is TGTGCCAGCAGTCCGACTAGCGGGGAGACCCAGTACTTC.

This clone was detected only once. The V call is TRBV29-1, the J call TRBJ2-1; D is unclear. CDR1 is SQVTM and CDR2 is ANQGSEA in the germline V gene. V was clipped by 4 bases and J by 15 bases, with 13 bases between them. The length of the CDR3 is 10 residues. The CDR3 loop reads CSVVGPLRFF. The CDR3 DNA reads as TGCAGCGTTGTTGGCCCCTTGAGGTTCTTC.

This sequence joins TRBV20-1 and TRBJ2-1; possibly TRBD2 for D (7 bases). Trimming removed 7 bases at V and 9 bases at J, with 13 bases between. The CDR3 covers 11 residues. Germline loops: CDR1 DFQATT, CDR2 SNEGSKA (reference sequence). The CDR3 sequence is CSGGGGLEQFF. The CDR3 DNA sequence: TGCAGTGGGGGCGGGGGCCTTGAGCAGTTCTTC.

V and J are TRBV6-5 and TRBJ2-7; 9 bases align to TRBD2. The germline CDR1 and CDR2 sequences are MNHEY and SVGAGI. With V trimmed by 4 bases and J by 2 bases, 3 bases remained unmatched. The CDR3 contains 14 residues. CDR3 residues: CASSSQRGAYEQYF. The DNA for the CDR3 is TGTGCCAGCAGTTCCCAGCGGGGGGCCTACGAGCAGTACTTC.

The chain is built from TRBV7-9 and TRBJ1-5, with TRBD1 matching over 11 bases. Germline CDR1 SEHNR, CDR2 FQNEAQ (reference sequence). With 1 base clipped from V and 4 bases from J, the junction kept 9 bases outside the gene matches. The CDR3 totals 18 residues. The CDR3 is CASSLEVRTGGSNQPQHF. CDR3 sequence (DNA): TGTGCCAGCAGCTTAGAAGTTAGGACAGGGGGCTCTAATCAGCCCCAGCATTTT.

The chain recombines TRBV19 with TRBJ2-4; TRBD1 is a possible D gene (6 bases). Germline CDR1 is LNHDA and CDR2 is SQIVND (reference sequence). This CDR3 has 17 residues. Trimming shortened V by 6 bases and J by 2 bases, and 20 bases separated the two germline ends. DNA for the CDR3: TGTGCCAGTAGGGGGGCTGGGGATCCGCGGACCAAAAACATTCAGTACTTC. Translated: CASRGAGDPRTKNIQYF.

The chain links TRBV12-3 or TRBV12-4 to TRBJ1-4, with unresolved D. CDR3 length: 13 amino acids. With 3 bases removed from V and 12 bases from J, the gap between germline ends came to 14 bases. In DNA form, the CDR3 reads TGTGCCAGCAGTTTCGACCCCCAAGCGGAACTGTTTTTT. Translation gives CASSFDPQAELFF.

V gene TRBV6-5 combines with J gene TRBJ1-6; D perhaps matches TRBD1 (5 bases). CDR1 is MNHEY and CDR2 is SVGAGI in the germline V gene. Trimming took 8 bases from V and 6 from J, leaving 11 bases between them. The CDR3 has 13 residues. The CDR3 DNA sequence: TGTGCCAGCCACCGGGACCCTAATTCACCCCTCCACTTT. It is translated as CASHRDPNSPLHF.

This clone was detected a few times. The CDR3 spells CASGFVRGPSTDTQYF. The CDR3 DNA sequence: TGTGCTAGTGGTTTCGTCCGGGGGCCAAGCACAGATACGCAGTATTTT. This rearrangement joins TRBV12-5 to TRBJ2-3, with D possibly being TRBD1 or TRBD2 (6 bases each). The CDR3 runs to 16 residues. CDR1 and CDR2 (germline): LGHNT, FRNRAP. Trimming shortened V by 3 bases and J by 0 bases, and 13 bases separated the two germline ends.

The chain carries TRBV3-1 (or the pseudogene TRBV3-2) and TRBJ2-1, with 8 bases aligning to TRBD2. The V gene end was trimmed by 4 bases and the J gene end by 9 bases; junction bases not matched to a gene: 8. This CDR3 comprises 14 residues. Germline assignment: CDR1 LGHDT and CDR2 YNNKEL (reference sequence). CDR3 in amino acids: CASSLGLVPFEQFF. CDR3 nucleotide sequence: TGTGCCAGCAGCCTGGGACTAGTCCCCTTTGAGCAGTTCTTC.

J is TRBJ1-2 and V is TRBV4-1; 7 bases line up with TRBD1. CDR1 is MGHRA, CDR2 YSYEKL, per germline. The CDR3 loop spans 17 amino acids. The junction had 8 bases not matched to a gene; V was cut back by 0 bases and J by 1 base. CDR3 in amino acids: CASSQEGRGGINYGYTF. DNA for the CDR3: TGCGCCAGCAGCCAAGAGGGCAGGGGGGGAATTAACTATGGCTACACCTTC.

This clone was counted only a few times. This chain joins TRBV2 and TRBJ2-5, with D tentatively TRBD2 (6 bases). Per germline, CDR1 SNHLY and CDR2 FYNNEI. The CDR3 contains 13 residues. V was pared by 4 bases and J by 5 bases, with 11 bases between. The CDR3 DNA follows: TGTGCCAGCAGTGGGGGGACTGGGGAGACCCAGTACTTC. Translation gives CASSGGTGETQYF.

The CDR3 nucleotides are TGTGCCAGTAGTTCACAGGGGGCTGTCTATGGCTACACCTTC. It codes for CASSSQGAVYGYTF. This chain links TRBV19 with TRBJ1-2; TRBD1 matches 9 bases. The germline V gene encodes CDR1 LNHDA and CDR2 SQIVND (reference sequence). V lost 5 bases and J lost 4; bases outside the gene matches: 5. This CDR3 comprises 14 residues.

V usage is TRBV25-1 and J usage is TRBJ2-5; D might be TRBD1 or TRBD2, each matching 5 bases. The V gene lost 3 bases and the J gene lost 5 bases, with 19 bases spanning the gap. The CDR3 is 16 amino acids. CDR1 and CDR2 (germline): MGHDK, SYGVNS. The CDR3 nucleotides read TGTGCCAGCAGTGACGGGGCCGGCAGGGCTGCGGAGACCCAGTACTTC. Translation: CASSDGAGRAAETQYF.

CDR3 amino acids: CASSQNQGITEAFF. The CDR3 region has the DNA TGTGCCAGCAGCCAAAATCAGGGGATCACTGAAGCTTTCTTT. V is TRBV3-1 (or the pseudogene TRBV3-2) and J is TRBJ1-1, with D perhaps matching TRBD1 (6 bases). CDR1 and CDR2 from the germline V gene are LGHDT and YNNKEL (reference sequence). There are 14 residues in the CDR3. V was cut by 2 bases and J by 4 bases, with 11 bases left in between.

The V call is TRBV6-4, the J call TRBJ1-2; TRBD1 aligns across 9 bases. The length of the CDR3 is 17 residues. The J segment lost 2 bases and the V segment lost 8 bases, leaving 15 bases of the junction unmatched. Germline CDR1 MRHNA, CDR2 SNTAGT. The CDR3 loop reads CASSKPGQGGGNYGYTF. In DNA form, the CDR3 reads TGTGCCAGCTCCAAGCCGGGACAGGGAGGTGGAAACTATGGCTACACCTTC.

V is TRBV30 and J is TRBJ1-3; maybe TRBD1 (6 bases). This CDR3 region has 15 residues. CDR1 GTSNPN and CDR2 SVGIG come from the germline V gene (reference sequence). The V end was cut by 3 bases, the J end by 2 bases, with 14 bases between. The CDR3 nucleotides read TGTGCCTGGAGCCAACGTGGGGGGCCTGGAAACACCATATATTTT. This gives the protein CAWSQRGGPGNTIYF.

DNA of the CDR3: TGTGCCAGCAGCTTAGTAGGCTGGGCGTACGAGCAGTACTTC. Amino acid sequence: CASSLVGWAYEQYF. The V gene is TRBV7-2, the J gene TRBJ2-7; D is unclear. This CDR3 has 14 residues. V lost 1 base, J lost 4 bases, and 11 bases lay in between. The germline CDR1 and CDR2 sequences are SGHTA and FQGNSA.

CDR3 DNA sequence: TGTGCCAGCTCACCACCTCTGGACATAGTGGGTACGCAGTATTTT. It translates to CASSPPLDIVGTQYF. The chain recombines TRBV18 with TRBJ2-3, with a possible D match to TRBD1 (5 bases). V was pared by 0 bases and J by 8 bases, with 15 bases between. Germline V gives CDR1 KGHSH, CDR2 LQKENI. CDR3 length equals 15 residues.